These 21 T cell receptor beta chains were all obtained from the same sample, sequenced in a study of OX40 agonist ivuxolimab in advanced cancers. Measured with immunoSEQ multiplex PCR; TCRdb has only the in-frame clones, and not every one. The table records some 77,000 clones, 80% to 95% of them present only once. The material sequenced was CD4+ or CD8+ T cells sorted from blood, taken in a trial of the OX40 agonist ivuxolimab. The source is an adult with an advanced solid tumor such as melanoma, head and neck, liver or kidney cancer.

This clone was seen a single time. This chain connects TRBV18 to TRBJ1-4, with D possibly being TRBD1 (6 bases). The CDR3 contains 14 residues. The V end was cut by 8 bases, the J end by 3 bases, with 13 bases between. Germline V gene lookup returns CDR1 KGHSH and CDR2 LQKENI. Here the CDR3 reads CASARQAANEKLFF. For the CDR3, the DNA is TGTGCCAGCGCGCGACAGGCGGCTAATGAAAAACTGTTTTTT. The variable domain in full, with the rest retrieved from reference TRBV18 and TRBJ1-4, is NAGVMQNPRHLVRRRGQEARLRCSPMKGHSHVYWYRQLPEEGLKFMVYLQKENIIDESGMPKERFSAEFPKEGPSILRIQQVVRGDSAAYFCASARQAANEKLFFGSGTQLSVL.

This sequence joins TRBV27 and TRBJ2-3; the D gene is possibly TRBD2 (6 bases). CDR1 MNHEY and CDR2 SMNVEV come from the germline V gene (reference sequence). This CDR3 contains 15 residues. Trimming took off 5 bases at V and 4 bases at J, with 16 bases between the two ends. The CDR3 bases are TGTGCCAGCAGTCGCCCGGGAGCGAACTCAGATACGCAGTATTTT. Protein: CASSRPGANSDTQYF.

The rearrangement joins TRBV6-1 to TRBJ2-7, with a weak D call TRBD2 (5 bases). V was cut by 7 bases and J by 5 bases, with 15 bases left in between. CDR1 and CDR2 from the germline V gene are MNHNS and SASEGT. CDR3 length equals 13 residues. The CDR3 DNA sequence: TGTGCCAGCAACTACGACGCCGGGGACGAGCAGTACTTC. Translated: CASNYDAGDEQYF.

The CDR3 region has the DNA TGTGCCAGCAAAGCGGGAGGGCCCAATGAGCAGTTCTTC. It yields the protein CASKAGGPNEQFF. The rearrangement joins TRBV6-6 to TRBJ2-1; 10 nucleotides agree with TRBD2. Per germline, CDR1 MNHNY and CDR2 SVGAGI (reference sequence). The trim removed 7 bases at V and 6 bases at J, leaving 3 bases unmatched. There are 13 residues in the CDR3.

The CDR3 coding sequence is TGTGCCACCAGCAGAGATAAGATCGGACCTCTCCCAGGTCAAGGCTACACCTTC. Protein product: CATSRDKIGPLPGQGYTF. This rearrangement joins TRBV15 to TRBJ1-2; unclear D gene. CDR1 and CDR2 (germline): LNHNV, YYDKDF (reference sequence). V was cut by 0 bases and J by 8 bases, with 25 bases left in between. This CDR3 is 18 amino acids long.

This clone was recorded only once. The CDR3 DNA reads as TGTGCCAGCAGCTTAAGAGGGAAGGACACTGAAGCTTTCTTT. Translated, it gives CASSLRGKDTEAFF. The V call is TRBV11-3, the J call TRBJ1-1, with unresolved D. The V gene lost 2 bases and the J gene lost 3 bases, with 10 bases spanning the gap. The CDR3 covers 14 residues. The germline V gene has CDR1 SGHNT and CDR2 YENEEA.

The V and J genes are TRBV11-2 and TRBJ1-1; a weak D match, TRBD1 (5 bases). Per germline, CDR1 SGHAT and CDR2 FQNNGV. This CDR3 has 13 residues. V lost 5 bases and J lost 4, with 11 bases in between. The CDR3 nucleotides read TGTGCCAGCAGCCCAGGGTTGGGCACTGAAGCTTTCTTT. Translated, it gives CASSPGLGTEAFF.

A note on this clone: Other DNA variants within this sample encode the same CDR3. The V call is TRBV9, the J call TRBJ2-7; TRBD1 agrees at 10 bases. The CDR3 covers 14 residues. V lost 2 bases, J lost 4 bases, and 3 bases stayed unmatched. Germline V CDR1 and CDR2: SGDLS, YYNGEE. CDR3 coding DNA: TGTGCCAGCAGCGTTGGACAGGGGGGTTACGAGCAGTACTTC. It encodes CASSVGQGGYEQYF.

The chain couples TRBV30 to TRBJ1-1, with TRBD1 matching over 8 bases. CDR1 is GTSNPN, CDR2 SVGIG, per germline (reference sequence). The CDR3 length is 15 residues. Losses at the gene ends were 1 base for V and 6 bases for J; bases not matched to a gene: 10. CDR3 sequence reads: CAWSAFGQGGPEAFF. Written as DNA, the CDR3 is TGTGCCTGGAGTGCCTTCGGACAGGGTGGGCCTGAAGCTTTCTTT.

In nucleotides, the CDR3 is TGTGCCAGCAGCGTTACAGGGGAGAAGGTTTACGAGCAGTACTTC. It encodes CASSVTGEKVYEQYF. This chain links TRBV9 with TRBJ2-7, with 7 positions matching TRBD1. V lost 2 bases to trimming and J lost 4 bases; unmatched junction nucleotides: 9. The CDR3 contains 15 residues. Germline CDR1 is SGDLS and CDR2 is YYNGEE.

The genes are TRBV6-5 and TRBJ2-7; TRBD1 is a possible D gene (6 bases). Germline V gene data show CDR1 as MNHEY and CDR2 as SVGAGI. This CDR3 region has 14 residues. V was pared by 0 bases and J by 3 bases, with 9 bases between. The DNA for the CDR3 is TGTGCCAGCAGTTACTCCCAGGGGAACTACGAGCAGTACTTC. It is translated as CASSYSQGNYEQYF.

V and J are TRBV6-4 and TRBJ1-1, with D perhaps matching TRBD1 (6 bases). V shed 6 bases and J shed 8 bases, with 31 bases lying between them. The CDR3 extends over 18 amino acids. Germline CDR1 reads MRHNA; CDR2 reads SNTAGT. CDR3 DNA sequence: TGTGCCAGCAGAGAAACAGGGTCGGCTGCGTTATCCCTGAGGGAAGCTTTCTTT. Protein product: CASRETGSAALSLREAFF.

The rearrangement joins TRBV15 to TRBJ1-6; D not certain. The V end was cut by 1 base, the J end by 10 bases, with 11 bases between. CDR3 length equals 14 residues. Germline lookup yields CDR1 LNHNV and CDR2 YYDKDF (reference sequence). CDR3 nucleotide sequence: TGTGCCACCAGCAGAGGGGGAACTTGGTCACCCCTCCACTTT. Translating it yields CATSRGGTWSPLHF.

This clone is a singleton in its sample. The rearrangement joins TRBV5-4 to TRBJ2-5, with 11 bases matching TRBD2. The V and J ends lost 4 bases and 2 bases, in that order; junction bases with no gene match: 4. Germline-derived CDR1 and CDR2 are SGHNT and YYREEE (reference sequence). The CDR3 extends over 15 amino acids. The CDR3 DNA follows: TGTGCCAGCAGCATGGGGACTAGCGGACAAGAGACCCAGTACTTC. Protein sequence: CASSMGTSGQETQYF. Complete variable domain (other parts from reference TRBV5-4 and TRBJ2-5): ETGVTQSPTHLIKTRGQQVTLRCSSQSGHNTVSWYQQALGQGPQFIFQYYREEENGRGNFPPRFSGLQFPNYSSELNVNALELDDSALYLCASSMGTSGQETQYFGPGTRLLVL.

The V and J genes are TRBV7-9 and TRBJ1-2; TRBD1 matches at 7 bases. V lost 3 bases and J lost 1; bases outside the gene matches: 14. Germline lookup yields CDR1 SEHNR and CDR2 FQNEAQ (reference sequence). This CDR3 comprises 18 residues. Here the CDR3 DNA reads TGTGCCAGCAGCTTGGGGGGCGGGCGACAGGGAAGTAACTATGGCTACACCTTC. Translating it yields CASSLGGGRQGSNYGYTF.

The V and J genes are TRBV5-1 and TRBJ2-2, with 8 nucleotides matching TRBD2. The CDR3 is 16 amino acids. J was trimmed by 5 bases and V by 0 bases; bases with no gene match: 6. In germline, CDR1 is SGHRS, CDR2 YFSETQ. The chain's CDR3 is CASSLVAGGRTGELFF. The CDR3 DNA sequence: TGCGCCAGCAGCTTGGTTGCGGGGGGCAGAACCGGGGAGCTGTTTTTT.

The CDR3, as DNA: TGCGCCAGCAGCTTGGTAGGGACAGGGGTTTCGCCCCAGCATTTT. It yields the protein CASSLVGTGVSPQHF. J is TRBJ1-5 and V is TRBV5-1; 10 nucleotides match TRBD1. V lost 0 bases, J lost 9 bases, and 6 bases stayed unmatched. Germline-derived CDR1 and CDR2 are SGHRS and YFSETQ. CDR3 length: 15 amino acids.

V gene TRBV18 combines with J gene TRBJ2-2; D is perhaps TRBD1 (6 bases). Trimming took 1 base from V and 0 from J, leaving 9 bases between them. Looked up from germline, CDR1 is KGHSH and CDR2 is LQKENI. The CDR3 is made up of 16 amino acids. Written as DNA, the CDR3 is TGTGCCAGCTCACCACGGACAGTTACGAACACCGGGGAGCTGTTTTTT. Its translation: CASSPRTVTNTGELFF.

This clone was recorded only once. The DNA for the CDR3 is TGTGCCAGTTCGGACAGGGGCGTTGATGGCTACACCTTC. Translated, it gives CASSDRGVDGYTF. This rearrangement joins TRBV19 to TRBJ1-2; the match to TRBD1 covers 9 bases. The trim removed 8 bases at V and 6 bases at J, leaving 7 bases unmatched. This CDR3 region has 13 residues. Germline V gives CDR1 LNHDA, CDR2 SQIVND (reference sequence).

The CDR3 DNA is TGTGCCAGCAGCCCAACGGTCCAGTGGGGGGCTACTGAAGCTTTCTTT. It translates to CASSPTVQWGATEAFF. The chain joins TRBV14 to TRBJ1-1; tentatively, D is TRBD1 (6 bases). Looked up from germline, CDR1 is SGHDN and CDR2 is FVKESK. Trimming pared 4 bases from V and 5 bases from J, leaving 20 bases between. CDR3 size: 16 residues. Looking up the rest from reference TRBV14 and TRBJ1-1 gives the full variable domain: EAGVTQFPSHSVIEKGQTVTLRCDPISGHDNLYWYRRVMGKEIKFLLHFVKESKQDESGMPNNRFLAERTGGTYSTLKVQPAELEDSGVYFCASSPTVQWGATEAFFGQGTRLTVV.

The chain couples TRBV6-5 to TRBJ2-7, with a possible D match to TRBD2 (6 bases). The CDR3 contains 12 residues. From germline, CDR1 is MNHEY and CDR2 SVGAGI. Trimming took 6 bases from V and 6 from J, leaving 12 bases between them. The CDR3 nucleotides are TGTGCCAGCAGCAGGGTTAGCGGCGAGCAGTACTTC. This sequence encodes CASSRVSGEQYF.